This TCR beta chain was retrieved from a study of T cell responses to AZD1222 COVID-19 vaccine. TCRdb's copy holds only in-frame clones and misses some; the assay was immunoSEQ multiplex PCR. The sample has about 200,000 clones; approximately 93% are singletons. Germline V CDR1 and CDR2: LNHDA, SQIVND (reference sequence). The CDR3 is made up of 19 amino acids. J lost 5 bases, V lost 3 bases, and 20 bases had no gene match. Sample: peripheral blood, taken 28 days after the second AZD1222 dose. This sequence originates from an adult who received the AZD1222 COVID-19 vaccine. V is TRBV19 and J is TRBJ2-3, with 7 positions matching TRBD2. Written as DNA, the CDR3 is TGTGCCAGTAGTATCGGGGGGTTCCGAGGCGGGGCCCTCGGAGATACGCAGTATTTT. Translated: CASSIGGFRGGALGDTQYF.